The clone carrying this T cell receptor (beta chain) came up a few times. The CDR3 totals 17 residues. V gave up 0 bases and J gave up 6 bases, with 17 bases separating them. Germline CDR1 and CDR2: SGHTA and FQGTGA. Treg sorting used a CD4+CD25+CD127-/low gate. TCRdb re-analysed the 5' RACE reads in MiXCR, keeping a single row per CDR3 protein. The sample includes 9,000 to 9,500 distinct CDR3 sequences, approximately 45% seen only once; the top ten take about 3%. Sequenced input: Tregs sorted from a lymph node. The chain couples TRBV7-3 to TRBJ2-2; D perhaps matches TRBD2 (6 bases). The receptor comes from a female donor with breast cancer. The CDR3 reads CASSLTGPSGDPGELFF. In DNA form, the CDR3 reads TGTGCCAGCAGCTTAACGGGGCCCTCGGGAGATCCCGGGGAGCTGTTTTTT.